Presented here are 2 T cell receptor beta chains from one specimen sequenced in a study of T cells after yellow fever vaccination. Each CDR3 protein is one row after TCRdb ran MiXCR on the 5' RACE reads. The sample yields about 510,000 distinct CDR3 sequences, just over 20% seen once. Sequences were derived from PBMCs, sampled 21 days after the first yellow fever vaccination. These receptors were obtained from a man between 18 and 29 years old who received the YFV17D yellow fever vaccine.

The chain employs TRBV18 and TRBJ2-3, with unresolved D. Germline CDR1 is KGHSH and CDR2 is LQKENI. The V end was cut by 8 bases, the J end by 5 bases, with 8 bases between. The CDR3 is 11 residues long. For the CDR3, the DNA is TGTGCCAGCGGCCCTGTAGATACGCAGTATTTT. Protein sequence: CASGPVDTQYF.

The chain couples TRBV5-1 to TRBJ2-3; 7 nucleotides match TRBD2. Per the germline V gene, CDR1 is SGHRS and CDR2 is YFSETQ. The trim removed 4 bases at V and 5 bases at J, leaving 4 bases unmatched. CDR3 length: 13 amino acids. CDR3 residues: CASSMGGGDTQYF. The CDR3 coding sequence is TGCGCCAGCAGCATGGGGGGGGGAGATACGCAGTATTTT.